This T cell receptor beta chain was captured in a study of CD8+ T cells in alopecia areata. To note about this clone: The antigen is undetermined.

Extracted RNA was reverse transcribed, and the resulting cDNA served as sequencing template. Only in-frame clones appear in the TCRdb table, and some are missing; sequencing was by immunoSEQ multiplex PCR. Here the sample spans over 110,000 clones, 51% being singletons. Peripheral blood, together with lesional scalp punch biopsies, was collected from alopecia areata patients. PBMCs were stained for CD3, CD4 and CD8, and CD4+ and CD8+ T cells were sorted. Overall study results and limits: Lesional scalp displayed greater clonality than normal scalp, most notably in alopecia totalis/universalis.

Germline lookup yields CDR1 SGHTA and CDR2 FQGNSA. V trimming: 1 base; J trimming: 4 bases; junction bases outside the gene matches: 4. CDR3 length equals 17 residues. This clonotype originated in a human donor with alopecia areata. The sample consisted of CD4+ T cells sorted from blood, taken at week 0. The V gene is TRBV7-2, the J gene TRBJ2-1; TRBD2 matches 13 bases. The CDR3 protein is CASSLVTSGRAYNEQFF. CDR3 DNA sequence: TGTGCCAGCAGCTTAGTCACTAGCGGGAGGGCTTACAATGAGCAGTTCTTC. The full variable domain, rest sourced from reference TRBV7-2 and TRBJ2-1, is GAGVSQSPSNKVTEKGKDVELRCDPISGHTALYWYRQSLGQGLEFLIYFQGNSAPDKSGLPSDRFSAERTGGSVSTLTIQRTQQEDSAVYLCASSLVTSGRAYNEQFFGPGTRLTVL.